These 16 T cell receptor beta chains were all obtained from the same sample, sequenced in a study of blood T cell repertoires in COVID-19. The protocol was immunoSEQ multiplex PCR, while the TCRdb copy is restricted to in-frame clones and leaves out a portion. The sample holds some 150,000 clones, roughly 87% seen once. The sequenced sample was PBMCs or T cells enriched from blood (not recorded which). These receptors came from a human donor with acute COVID-19. The donor label of this sample is uncertain.

The chain couples TRBV24-1 to TRBJ2-3, with D uncertain. Germline-derived CDR1 and CDR2 are KGHDR and SFDVKD. The CDR3 runs to 16 residues. V was pared by 4 bases and J by 1 base, with 14 bases between. The CDR3 sequence: CATSDPTDFGTDTQYF. The CDR3 nucleotides read TGTGCCACCAGTGACCCAACAGATTTTGGCACAGATACGCAGTATTTT.

A single count supports this clone. The genes are TRBV30 and TRBJ1-2; 8 bases align to TRBD1. Trimming removed 4 bases from V and 8 bases from J; junction bases left unmatched: 6. The CDR3 contains 12 residues. Germline loops: CDR1 GTSNPN, CDR2 SVGIG (reference sequence). The CDR3 sequence: CAWTDRGWGYTF. The CDR3 coding sequence is TGTGCCTGGACCGACAGGGGCTGGGGCTACACCTTC.

The chain links TRBV3-1 (or the pseudogene TRBV3-2) to TRBJ2-2; TRBD2 is a possible D gene (5 bases). Germline V gene sequence: CDR1 LGHDT, CDR2 YNNKEL (reference sequence). This CDR3 has 17 amino acids. Trimming removed 6 bases from V and 4 bases from J, with 21 bases in between. Here the CDR3 reads CASRPGSQRPFTGELFF. CDR3 bases: TGTGCCAGCAGGCCGGGATCACAACGCCCGTTCACCGGGGAGCTGTTTTTT.

The chain recombines TRBV12-5 with TRBJ2-1; 10 bases match TRBD2. J was trimmed by 6 bases and V by 4 bases; bases with no gene match: 15. The CDR3 spans 18 residues. Germline values: CDR1 LGHNT, CDR2 FRNRAP. CDR3: CASGSCNSGGWFCNEQFF. The CDR3 DNA is TGTGCTAGTGGTTCCTGTAATAGCGGGGGGTGGTTCTGCAATGAGCAGTTCTTC.

J is TRBJ1-1 and V is TRBV7-9, with TRBD1 matching 8 bases. Germline V lookup: CDR1 SEHNR, CDR2 FQNEAQ (reference sequence). The CDR3 totals 14 residues. The V segment lost 5 bases and the J segment 6 bases; nucleotides outside the gene matches: 8. The CDR3, as DNA: TGTGCCAGCAGCCAAAAAGTGGACAGGGCTGAAGCTTTCTTT. Amino acids: CASSQKVDRAEAFF.

The chain couples TRBV30 to TRBJ1-2; 11 bases are a match to TRBD1. The V gene's germline CDR1 is GTSNPN and CDR2 SVGIG (reference sequence). V was pared by 7 bases and J by 6 bases, with 4 bases of the junction left unmatched. CDR3 length equals 12 residues. CDR3 region: CASWGQGDGYTF. CDR3 coding DNA: TGTGCCTCCTGGGGACAGGGGGATGGCTACACCTTC.

The J gene is TRBJ2-5, the V gene TRBV7-6; 8 nucleotides line up with TRBD2. The V and J ends lost 5 bases and 4 bases, in that order; junction bases with no gene match: 9. From germline, CDR1 is SGHVS and CDR2 FNYEAQ. The CDR3 consists of 15 residues. As DNA, the CDR3 is TGTGCCAGCAGCCCCTCGGGGGGGGGTAGAGAGACCCAGTACTTC. It specifies CASSPSGGGRETQYF.

The chain joins TRBV14 to TRBJ2-1, with TRBD2 matching over 13 bases. Germline-derived CDR1 and CDR2 are SGHDN and FVKESK. This CDR3 region has 16 residues. With 1 base clipped from V and 6 bases from J, the junction kept 3 bases outside the gene matches. The CDR3 region has the DNA TGTGCCAGCAGCCAAGTACTAGCGGGGGGGCGCAATGAGCAGTTCTTC. Its translation: CASSQVLAGGRNEQFF.

This chain uses TRBV21-1 with TRBJ2-5; whether TRBD1, the table's D call, matches the DNA was not checked. TRBV21-1 is marked as a pseudogene. The CDR3 is 17 amino acids. This chain's CDR3 is CASSKLWDRGSTETQYF. The CDR3 DNA reads TGTGCCAGCAGCAAATTATGGGACAGGGGAAGTACGGAGACCCAGTACTTC.

The chain links TRBV11-2 to TRBJ1-1; 7 nucleotides match TRBD1. The CDR3 is made up of 14 amino acids. The V and J ends lost 1 base and 1 base, in that order; junction bases with no gene match: 0. The germline CDR1 and CDR2 sequences are SGHAT and FQNNGV. The CDR3 DNA reads as TGTGCCAGCAGCTTAGGGGACAGGAACACTGAAGCTTTCTTT. Encoded protein: CASSLGDRNTEAFF.

This sequence joins TRBV3-1 (or the pseudogene TRBV3-2) and TRBJ1-3; TRBD1 might be the D (5 bases). CDR1 and CDR2 (germline): LGHDT, YNNKEL (reference sequence). Trimming took off 3 bases at V and 0 bases at J, with 15 bases between the two ends. This CDR3 has 17 residues. CDR3 protein: CASSQMTDQVSGNTIYF. The CDR3 nucleotides read TGTGCCAGCAGCCAGATGACAGATCAAGTCTCTGGAAACACCATATATTTT.

The chain employs TRBV18 and TRBJ2-5; 12 nucleotides match TRBD2. CDR3 length equals 16 residues. Per the germline V gene, CDR1 is KGHSH and CDR2 is LQKENI. With 3 bases clipped from V and 5 bases from J, the junction kept 7 bases outside the gene matches. The DNA of the CDR3 is TGTGCCAGCTCACCGTCACTAGCGGGGGGTTCGGAGACCCAGTACTTC. Translating gives CASSPSLAGGSETQYF.

J is TRBJ1-2 and V is TRBV4-1; D perhaps matches TRBD1 (5 bases). Germline CDR1 reads MGHRA; CDR2 reads YSYEKL. This CDR3 has 14 amino acids. V gave up 0 bases and J gave up 3 bases, with 8 bases separating them. The CDR3 DNA reads as TGCGCCAGCAGCCAAGAATCAGGGCACTATGGCTACACCTTC. It translates to CASSQESGHYGYTF.

The chain combines TRBV4-2 with TRBJ1-2; D might be TRBD1 (6 bases). Trimming removed 0 bases at V and 12 bases at J, with 14 bases between. Germline V CDR1 and CDR2: LGHNA, YNFKEQ. The CDR3 loop spans 13 amino acids. The CDR3 protein is CASSQDLGQKDTF. CDR3 DNA: TGTGCCAGCAGCCAAGACCTAGGACAGAAGGACACCTTC.

This chain joins TRBV2 and TRBJ2-4; no clear D. V was trimmed by 2 bases and J by 0 bases, leaving 11 bases between them. CDR3 length: 16 amino acids. The germline V gene has CDR1 SNHLY and CDR2 FYNNEI. The CDR3 DNA sequence: TGTGCCAGCAGTGAACTACGGGTCGTAGCCAAAAACATTCAGTACTTC. Amino acids: CASSELRVVAKNIQYF.

V gene TRBV24-1 combines with J gene TRBJ2-1, with 8 bases fitting TRBD1. This CDR3 contains 15 residues. CDR1 is KGHDR and CDR2 is SFDVKD in the germline V gene. The ends lost 5 bases at V and 3 bases at J; junction bases unmatched: 5. CDR3 nucleotide sequence: TGTGCCACCAGTGGGGGACAGGCCCTCTACAATGAGCAGTTCTTC. Translated, it gives CATSGGQALYNEQFF.